The clone carrying this TCR beta chain has ten or more counts. Just one base apart from a much larger clone, this may be a read error. The sample belongs to a study of Graves' ophthalmopathy and Graves' hyperthyroidism. The PBMCs were taken from approximately 9.7 ml of fresh peripheral blood. Investigators amplified TCR beta CDR3 regions from RNA transcripts. First-round RT-PCR used HTBI primers; second-round multiplex PCR followed. TCRdb called the multiplex PCR reads again in MiXCR, with one record for every CDR3 protein. The repertoire holds under 350,000 distinct CDR3 sequences, with under 20% as singletons. CDR1 DFQATT and CDR2 SNEGSKA come from the germline V gene (reference sequence). CDR3 length: 15 residues.

Sequenced material: peripheral blood. The chain couples TRBV20-1 to TRBJ2-7, with D perhaps given as TRBD1 or TRBD2 (6 bases each). This receptor was obtained from an adult man with Graves' ophthalmopathy. The CDR3 DNA follows: TGCAGTGCTGGAGATAACAGGGAGGTTGTCGGTGTGCAGTACTTC. Its translation is CSAGDNREVVGVQYF.